This T cell receptor beta chain was recovered during a study of CD8+CD57+ T cells in acquired aplastic anemia. This clonotype was seen repeatedly, ten times or more. The sequenced patients had an expansion of CD8+CD57+ cells seen by flow cytometry. CDR3 and TCR beta VDJ profiling relied on a genomic DNA template. Each CDR3 protein is one row after TCRdb ran MiXCR on the reads. The repertoire holds 150,000 to 200,000 distinct CDR3 sequences, with about half as singletons. The sequence came from a human donor with aplastic anemia. Sequencing was done on a sample of sorted CD4+, CD8+, or CD8+CD57+ T cells (not recorded which) from PBMCs.

As DNA, the CDR3 is TGCAGTGCTAGAGTCTACAGGGTAGGCAATCAGCCCCAGCATTTT. It specifies CSARVYRVGNQPQHF. This sequence joins TRBV20-1 and TRBJ1-5, with a weak D call TRBD1 (6 bases). With 1 base removed from V and 2 bases from J, the gap between germline ends came to 12 bases. Germline CDR1 and CDR2: DFQATT and SNEGSKA (reference sequence). This CDR3 has 15 residues.